A selection of T cell receptor beta chains follows, all from one sample in a study of Graves' ophthalmopathy and Graves' hyperthyroidism. TCRdb recomputed calls from the multiplex PCR reads with MiXCR, one row per CDR3 protein. The sample contains 350,000 to 400,000 distinct CDR3 sequences, around 16% of which appear only once. Input material: peripheral blood. The receptors were sampled from a woman between 18 and 30 years old with Graves' ophthalmopathy. Both conserved end residues are part of each CDR3.

CDR3 protein	V gene	J gene
CSAGTVRDGYTF	TRBV20-1	TRBJ1-2
CAISEKRAQETQYF	TRBV10-3	TRBJ2-5
CASSYSRRGPNTGELFF	TRBV6-5	TRBJ2-2
CATSRVGYEQYF	TRBV15	TRBJ2-7
CAWSVVSRGLEGEAFF	TRBV30	TRBJ1-1
CASSFRRGTEAFF	TRBV7-3	TRBJ1-1
CASSLVLLAGGQEQYF	TRBV7-2	TRBJ2-7
CASSQGGTTSLAKNIQYF	TRBV3-1	TRBJ2-4
CASSLGFGQGAYEQYF	TRBV6-2/TRBV6-3	TRBJ2-7
CVSSLTPTDTEAFF	TRBV7-3	TRBJ1-1
CASSLLVPSEAFF	TRBV11-2	TRBJ1-1
CASTRQGANTEAFF	TRBV11-1	TRBJ1-1
CASSQGTGGYTF	TRBV4-3	TRBJ1-2
CATSRKSLGELAKNIQYF	TRBV15	TRBJ2-4
CASGVGYEQYF	TRBV12-3/TRBV12-4	TRBJ2-7
CASSLGVTLSGNTIYF	TRBV7-8	TRBJ1-3
CASSLTQGPLHF	TRBV7-2	TRBJ1-6
CASSSSTSGTGELFF	TRBV11-1	TRBJ2-2
CASISTGGETQYF	TRBV28	TRBJ2-5
CASSFGAGEQYF	TRBV7-2	TRBJ2-7
CASSLGGGGETQYF	TRBV7-7	TRBJ2-5
CASSLGGTGGFRRNSPLHF	TRBV12-3/TRBV12-4	TRBJ1-6
CASRISGTPTYEQYF	TRBV6-1	TRBJ2-7
CASSLEGLSQPQHF	TRBV7-9	TRBJ1-5
CATSLRLGTTGNTIYF	TRBV19	TRBJ1-3
CASNGEARRTEAFF	TRBV6-5	TRBJ1-1
CASSLGLQRDTEAFF	TRBV11-2	TRBJ1-1
CASSLGWAVNSNQPQHF	TRBV12-3/TRBV12-4	TRBJ1-5
CASSPWTTGAYEQYF	TRBV18	TRBJ2-7
CATSDPRDGVQETQYF	TRBV24-1	TRBJ2-5
CASSRLTGMYEQYF	TRBV4-1	TRBJ2-7
CATNPATRYPEAFF	TRBV15	TRBJ1-1
CAYRTGRSNQPQHF	TRBV30	TRBJ1-5
CASSFYRGQETQYF	TRBV28	TRBJ2-5
CASSLPGQRSYEQYF	TRBV28	TRBJ2-7
CASSISGLGRSYEQYF	TRBV11-1	TRBJ2-7
CAWGFGTEAQETQYF	TRBV30	TRBJ2-5